This T cell receptor beta chain stems from a study of PD-L1 blockade in urothelial cancer. Turning to the study itself: It was in about 2014 that patients started atezolizumab at 1,200 mg intravenously every 3 weeks. Samples came from 3 weeks, at the second dose, and 6 weeks into treatment. Study results and limitations: Below-median pretreatment blood TCR clonality was associated with improved progression-free and overall survival.

The time point is: peripheral blood 6 weeks after treatment start. CDR1 and CDR2 from the germline V gene are SGHVS and FQNEAQ. V gave up 4 bases and J gave up 0 bases, with 7 bases separating them. The CDR3 length is 14 residues. Spike-ins of synthetic TCR analog templates went into each PCR. Here immunoSEQ multiplex PCR was the method, and the copy in TCRdb shows in-frame clones only, minus some. The repertoire holds 35,000 to 45,000 clones, with roughly 80% as singletons. Comment on this clone: Antigen: not known.

The chain is built from TRBV7-8 and TRBJ1-5; possibly TRBD1 for D (5 bases). Sequenced here: PBMCs, sampled around atezolizumab (anti-PD-L1) treatment. The clonotype was recovered from a man aged 55-75 years with urothelial cancer. The CDR3 DNA is TGTGCCAGCAGCTCGGGGGATAGCAATCAGCCCCAGCATTTT. Residues: CASSSGDSNQPQHF.